This T cell receptor (beta chain) was recovered during a study of long-term antiretroviral therapy in people with HIV. Findings and limits, study-wide: In samples taken after ART, diversity increased but remained below transplant donor control levels. Control repertoires displayed wider CDR3 length ranges than the HIV repertoires. Pre-ART clonal expansions dominated every time point's repertoire.

At the survey level, the v3.0 immunoSEQ assay was run. The protocol was immunoSEQ multiplex PCR, while the TCRdb copy is restricted to in-frame clones and leaves out a portion. The data show around 20,000 clones, around 77% seen once. A remark on this clone: Its antigen is unidentified.

Deletions cut 3 bases from V and 4 bases from J, with 4 bases between. Per germline, CDR1 DFQATT and CDR2 SNEGSKA (reference sequence). The CDR3 covers 11 residues. Specimens held roughly 0.9-10 million cryopreserved PBMC prior to DNA extraction. Sample: unsorted PBMCs, taken 2.2 years after starting antiretroviral therapy. The gene calls are TRBV20-1 and TRBJ1-5, with D unresolved. This TCR came from a man in his fifties with HIV. CDR3 in amino acids: CSARGNQPQHF. CDR3 nucleotide sequence: TGCAGTGCTAGGGGGAATCAGCCCCAGCATTTT.